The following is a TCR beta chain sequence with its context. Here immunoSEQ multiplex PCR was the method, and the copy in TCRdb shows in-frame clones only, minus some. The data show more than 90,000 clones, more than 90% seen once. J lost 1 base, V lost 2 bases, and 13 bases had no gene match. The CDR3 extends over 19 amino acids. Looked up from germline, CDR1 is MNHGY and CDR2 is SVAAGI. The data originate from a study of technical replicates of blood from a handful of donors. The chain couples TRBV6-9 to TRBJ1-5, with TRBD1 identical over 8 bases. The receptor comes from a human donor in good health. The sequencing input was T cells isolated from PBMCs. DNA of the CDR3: TGTGCCAGCAGTTATCGGCGGACAGGGAGACGGCAAAGCAATCAGCCCCAGCATTTT. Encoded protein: CASSYRRTGRRQSNQPQHF.